Described below is a single T cell receptor (beta chain) sequence and its context. This sample stems from a study of blood T cell repertoires in COVID-19. Study in general: Material from acute and convalescent COVID-19 was sourced from the United States, Italy and Spain.

Sequencing used immunoSEQ multiplex PCR; TCRdb keeps in-frame clones, though not all of them. The table has under 60,000 clones, around nine tenths seen once. The ends were cut back, 3 bases at V and 2 bases at J, with 11 bases in the middle. The CDR3 contains 14 residues. Germline values: CDR1 LNHDA, CDR2 SQIVND (reference sequence). This rearrangement joins TRBV19 to TRBJ2-7; D possibly corresponds to TRBD2 (5 bases). The receptor's source is a man in his forties or fifties with acute or convalescent COVID-19. The specimen was peripheral blood. The CDR3 loop reads CASSIGGPPYEQYF. The DNA of the CDR3 is TGTGCCAGTAGTATCGGCGGGCCCCCCTACGAGCAGTACTTC. The variable domain in full, with the rest retrieved from reference TRBV19 and TRBJ2-7, is DGGITQSPKYLFRKEGQNVTLSCEQNLNHDAMYWYRQDPGQGLRLIYYSQIVNDFQKGDIAEGYSVSREKKESFPLTVTSAQKNPTAFYLCASSIGGPPYEQYFGPGTRLTVT.